The TCR beta chain under discussion was sequenced for a study of blood T cell repertoires in COVID-19. On the study more broadly: Researchers got acute and convalescent COVID-19 samples from the United States, Italy and Spain.

Germline values: CDR1 SGHVS, CDR2 FNYEAQ. Losses at the gene ends were 4 bases for V and 6 bases for J; bases not matched to a gene: 9. The CDR3 length is 15 residues. Generated by immunoSEQ multiplex PCR, the TCRdb table keeps only in-frame clones and is missing some. The table includes about 260,000 clones, 88% detected once. The chain uses TRBV7-6 and TRBJ2-7, with 10 positions matching TRBD2. This sequence was found in a human donor in a cohort sampled during active COVID-19. The sequencing input was peripheral blood. CDR3 amino acids: CASSSYTSGDGEQYF. The CDR3, as DNA: TGTGCCAGCAGCTCGTATACTAGCGGGGATGGCGAGCAGTACTTC.